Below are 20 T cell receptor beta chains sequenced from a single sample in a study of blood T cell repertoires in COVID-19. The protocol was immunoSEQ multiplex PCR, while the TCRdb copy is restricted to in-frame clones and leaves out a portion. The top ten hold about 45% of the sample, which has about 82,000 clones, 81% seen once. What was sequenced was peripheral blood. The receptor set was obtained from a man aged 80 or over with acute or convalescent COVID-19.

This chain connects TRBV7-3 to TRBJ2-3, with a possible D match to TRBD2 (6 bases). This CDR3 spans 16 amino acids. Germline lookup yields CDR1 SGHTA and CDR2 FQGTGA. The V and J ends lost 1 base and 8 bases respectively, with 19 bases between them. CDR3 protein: CASSLMGGPGRTTQYF. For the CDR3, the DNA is TGTGCCAGCAGCTTAATGGGAGGTCCCGGCCGTACTACGCAGTATTTT.

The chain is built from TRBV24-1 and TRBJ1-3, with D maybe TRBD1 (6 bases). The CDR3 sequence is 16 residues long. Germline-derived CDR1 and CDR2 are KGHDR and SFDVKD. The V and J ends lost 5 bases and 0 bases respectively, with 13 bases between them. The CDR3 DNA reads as TGTGCCACCAGTGGACAGGCCGTGTTCTCTGGAAACACCATATATTTT. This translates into CATSGQAVFSGNTIYF.

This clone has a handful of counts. The CDR3 spells CASNPGHYQPQHF. CDR3 nucleotide sequence: TGTGCCAGCAACCCTGGACATTATCAGCCCCAGCATTTT. The rearrangement joins TRBV28 to TRBJ1-5, with a possible D match to TRBD1 (5 bases). This CDR3 region has 13 residues. Deletions cut 7 bases from V and 5 bases from J, with 12 bases between. Germline V gene sequence: CDR1 MDHEN, CDR2 SYDVKM.

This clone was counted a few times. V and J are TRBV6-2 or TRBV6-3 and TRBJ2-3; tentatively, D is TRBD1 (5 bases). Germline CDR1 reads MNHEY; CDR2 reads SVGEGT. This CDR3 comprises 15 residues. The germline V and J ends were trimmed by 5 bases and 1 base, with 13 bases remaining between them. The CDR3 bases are TGTGCCAGCAGTCTGCGCGACAGAGGCACAGATACGCAGTATTTT. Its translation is CASSLRDRGTDTQYF.

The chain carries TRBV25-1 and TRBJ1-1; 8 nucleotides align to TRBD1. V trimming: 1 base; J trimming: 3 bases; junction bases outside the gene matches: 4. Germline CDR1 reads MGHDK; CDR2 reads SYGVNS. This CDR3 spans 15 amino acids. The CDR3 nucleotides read TGTGCCAGCAGTGAATCTGCACAGGGGGACACTGAAGCTTTCTTT. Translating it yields CASSESAQGDTEAFF. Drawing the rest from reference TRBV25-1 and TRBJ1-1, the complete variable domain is EADIYQTPRYLVIGTGKKITLECSQTMGHDKMYWYQQDPGMELHLIHYSYGVNSTEKGDLSSESTVSRIRTEHFPLTLESARPSHTSQYLCASSESAQGDTEAFFGQGTRLTVV.

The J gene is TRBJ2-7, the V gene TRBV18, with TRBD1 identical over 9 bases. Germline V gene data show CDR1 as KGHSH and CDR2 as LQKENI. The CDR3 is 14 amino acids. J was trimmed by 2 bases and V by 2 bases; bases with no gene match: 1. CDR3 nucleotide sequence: TGTGCCAGCTCACCAGGGACAGGGACCTACGAGCAGTACTTC. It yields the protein CASSPGTGTYEQYF.

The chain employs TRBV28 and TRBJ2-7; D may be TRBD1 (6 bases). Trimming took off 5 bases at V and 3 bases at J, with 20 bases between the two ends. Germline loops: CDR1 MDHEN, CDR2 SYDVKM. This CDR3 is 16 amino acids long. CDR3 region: CASSANPGTPLYEQYF. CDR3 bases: TGTGCCAGCAGTGCCAATCCCGGGACACCACTCTACGAGCAGTACTTC.

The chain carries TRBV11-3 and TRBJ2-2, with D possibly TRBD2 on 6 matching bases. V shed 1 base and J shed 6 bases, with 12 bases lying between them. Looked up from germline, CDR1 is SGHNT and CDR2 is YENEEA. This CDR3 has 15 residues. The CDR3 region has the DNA TGTGCCAGCAGCTTAGGTCAGGCGGGACCCGGGGAGCTGTTTTTT. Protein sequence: CASSLGQAGPGELFF.

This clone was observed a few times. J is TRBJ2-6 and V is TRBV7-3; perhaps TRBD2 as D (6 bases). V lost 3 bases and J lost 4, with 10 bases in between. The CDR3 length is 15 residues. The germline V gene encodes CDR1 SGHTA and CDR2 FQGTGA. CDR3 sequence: CASSFRGGGANVLTF. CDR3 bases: TGTGCCAGCAGCTTTAGGGGAGGCGGGGCCAACGTCCTGACTTTC.

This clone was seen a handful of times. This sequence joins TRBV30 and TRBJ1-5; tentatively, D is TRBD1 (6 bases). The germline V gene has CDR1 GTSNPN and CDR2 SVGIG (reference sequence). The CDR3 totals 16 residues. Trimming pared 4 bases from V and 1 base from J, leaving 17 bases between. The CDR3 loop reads CAWKKSAGASNQPQHF. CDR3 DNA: TGTGCCTGGAAAAAATCGGCAGGGGCGAGCAATCAGCCCCAGCATTTT.

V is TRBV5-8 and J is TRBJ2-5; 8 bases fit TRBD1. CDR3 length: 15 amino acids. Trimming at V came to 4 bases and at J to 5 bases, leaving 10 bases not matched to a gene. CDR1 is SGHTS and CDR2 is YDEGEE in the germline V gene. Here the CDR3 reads CASSRNPTGVETQYF. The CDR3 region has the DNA TGTGCCAGCAGCAGAAACCCGACAGGGGTGGAGACCCAGTACTTC.

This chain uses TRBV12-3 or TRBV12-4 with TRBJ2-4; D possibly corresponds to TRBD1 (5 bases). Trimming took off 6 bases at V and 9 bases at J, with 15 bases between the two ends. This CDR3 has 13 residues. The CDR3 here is CASSRTIAGIQYF. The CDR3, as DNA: TGTGCCAGCAGCAGGACAATCGCAGGCATTCAGTACTTC.

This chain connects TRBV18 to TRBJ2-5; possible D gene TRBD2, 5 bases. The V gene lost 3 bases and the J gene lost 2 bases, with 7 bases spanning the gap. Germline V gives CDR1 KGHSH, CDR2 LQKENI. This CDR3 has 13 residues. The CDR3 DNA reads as TGTGCCAGCTCACCCGGGATTCAAGAGACCCAGTACTTC. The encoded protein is CASSPGIQETQYF. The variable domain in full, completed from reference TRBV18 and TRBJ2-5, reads NAGVMQNPRHLVRRRGQEARLRCSPMKGHSHVYWYRQLPEEGLKFMVYLQKENIIDESGMPKERFSAEFPKEGPSILRIQQVVRGDSAAYFCASSPGIQETQYFGPGTRLLVL.

The CDR3: CASSPWTTGSGNQPQHF. CDR3 coding DNA: TGTGCCAGCAGCCCCTGGACGACAGGGTCGGGCAATCAGCCCCAGCATTTT. The chain carries TRBV7-2 and TRBJ1-5; 7 nucleotides line up with TRBD1. The junction had 12 bases not matched to a gene; V was cut back by 5 bases and J by 2 bases. This CDR3 is built from 17 residues. Germline CDR1 is SGHTA and CDR2 is FQGNSA.

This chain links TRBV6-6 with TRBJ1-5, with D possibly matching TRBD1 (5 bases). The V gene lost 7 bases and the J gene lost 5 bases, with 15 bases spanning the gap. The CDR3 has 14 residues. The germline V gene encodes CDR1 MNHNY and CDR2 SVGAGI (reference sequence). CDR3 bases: TGTGCCAGCAAATACGCAGGGAAGGATCAGCCCCAGCATTTT. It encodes CASKYAGKDQPQHF.

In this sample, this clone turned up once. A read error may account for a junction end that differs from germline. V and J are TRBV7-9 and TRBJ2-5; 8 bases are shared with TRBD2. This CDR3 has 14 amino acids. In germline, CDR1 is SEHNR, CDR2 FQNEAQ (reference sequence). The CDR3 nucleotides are TGTGCCAGCAGCATAGCGGGGAGGGGAGAGACCCAGTACTTC. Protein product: CASSIAGRGETQYF.

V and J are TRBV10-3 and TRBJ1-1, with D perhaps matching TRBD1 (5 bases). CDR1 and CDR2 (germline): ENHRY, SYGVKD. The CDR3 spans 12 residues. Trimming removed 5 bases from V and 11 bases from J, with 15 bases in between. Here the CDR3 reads CAISSAAGDAFF. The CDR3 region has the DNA TGTGCCATCAGTTCGGCGGCGGGGGACGCTTTCTTT.

The CDR3 region has the DNA TGTGCCAGCAAAGGACAGGGTTGGAGTTCCGGGGAGCTGTTTTTT. Amino acids: CASKGQGWSSGELFF. This sequence joins TRBV18 and TRBJ2-2; 8 bases align to TRBD1. Germline CDR1 KGHSH, CDR2 LQKENI. The CDR3 runs 15 residues. With V trimmed by 8 bases and J by 6 bases, 11 bases remained unmatched.

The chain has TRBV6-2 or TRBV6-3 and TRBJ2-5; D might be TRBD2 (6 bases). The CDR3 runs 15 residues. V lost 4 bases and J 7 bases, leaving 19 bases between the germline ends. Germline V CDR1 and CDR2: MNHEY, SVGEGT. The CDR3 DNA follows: TGTGCCAGCAGTTCCCCCCGGGGGTGGCAGGTGACCCAGTACTTC. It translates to CASSSPRGWQVTQYF.

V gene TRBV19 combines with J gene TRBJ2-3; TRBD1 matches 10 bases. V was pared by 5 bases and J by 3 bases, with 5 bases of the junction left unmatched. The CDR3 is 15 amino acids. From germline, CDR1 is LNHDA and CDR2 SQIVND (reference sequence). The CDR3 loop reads CASSADRGGTDTQYF. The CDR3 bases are TGTGCCAGTAGTGCGGACAGGGGGGGGACAGATACGCAGTATTTT.